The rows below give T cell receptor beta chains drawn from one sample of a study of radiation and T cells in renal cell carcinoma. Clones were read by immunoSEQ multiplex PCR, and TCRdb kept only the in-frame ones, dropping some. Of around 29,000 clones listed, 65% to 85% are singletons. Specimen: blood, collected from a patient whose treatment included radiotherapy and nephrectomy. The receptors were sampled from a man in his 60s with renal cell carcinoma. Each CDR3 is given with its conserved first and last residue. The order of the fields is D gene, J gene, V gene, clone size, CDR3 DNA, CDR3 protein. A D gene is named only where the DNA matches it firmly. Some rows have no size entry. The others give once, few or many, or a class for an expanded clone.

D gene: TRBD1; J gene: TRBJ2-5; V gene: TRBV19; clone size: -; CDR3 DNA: TGTGCCAGTAGTATAAGGGGACAGGGGGAAGAGACCCAGTACTTC; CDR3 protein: CASSIRGQGEETQYF
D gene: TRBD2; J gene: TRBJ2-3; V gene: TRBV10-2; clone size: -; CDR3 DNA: TGCGCCAGCAGTCATCTAGCGGGAGTGGGAGATACGCAGTATTTT; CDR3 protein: CASSHLAGVGDTQYF
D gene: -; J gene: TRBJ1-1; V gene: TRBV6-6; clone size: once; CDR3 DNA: TGTGCCAGCAGTTACTCGACGGGTTCCACTGAAGCTTTCTTT; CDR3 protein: CASSYSTGSTEAFF
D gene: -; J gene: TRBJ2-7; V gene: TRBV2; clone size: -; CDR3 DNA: TGTGCCAGCACATCGTGGGCCGGCGAGCAGTACTTC; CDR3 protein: CASTSWAGEQYF
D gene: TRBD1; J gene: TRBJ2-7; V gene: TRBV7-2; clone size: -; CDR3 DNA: TGTGCCAGCAGCTTAGAGGGACAGGGTGGAGACGAGCAGTACTTC; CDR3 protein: CASSLEGQGGDEQYF
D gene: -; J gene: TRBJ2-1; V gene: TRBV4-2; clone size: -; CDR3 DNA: TGTGCCAGCAGCCACGGGGGACCAGAAGAGCAGTTCTTC; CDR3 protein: CASSHGGPEEQFF
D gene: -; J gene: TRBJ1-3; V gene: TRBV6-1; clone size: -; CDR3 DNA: TGTGCCATGTCACAGGGCCACTCTGGAAACACCATATATTTT; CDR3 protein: CAMSQGHSGNTIYF
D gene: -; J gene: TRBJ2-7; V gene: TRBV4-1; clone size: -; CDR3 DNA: TGCGCCAGCAGCCCCCGGGACTTACCCACAGACGAGCAGTACTTC; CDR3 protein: CASSPRDLPTDEQYF
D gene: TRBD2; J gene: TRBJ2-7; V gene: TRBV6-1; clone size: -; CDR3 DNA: TGTGCCAGCAGTGAAGGGCGAGCGGGAGGGCGTGAGCAGTACTTC; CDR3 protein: CASSEGRAGGREQYF
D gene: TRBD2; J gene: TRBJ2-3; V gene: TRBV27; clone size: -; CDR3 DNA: TGTGCCAGCAGCTCGGGACTAGCGACAGATACGCAGTATTTT; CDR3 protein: CASSSGLATDTQYF
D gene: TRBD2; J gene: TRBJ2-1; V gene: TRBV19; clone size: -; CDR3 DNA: TGTGCCACTCGCTTCAGGCGGGAGTCAATCTACAATGAGCAGTTCTTC; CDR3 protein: CATRFRRESIYNEQFF
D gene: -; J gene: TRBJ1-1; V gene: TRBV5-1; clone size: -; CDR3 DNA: TGCGCCAGCAGTGACCCGAACACTGAAGCTTTCTTT; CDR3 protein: CASSDPNTEAFF
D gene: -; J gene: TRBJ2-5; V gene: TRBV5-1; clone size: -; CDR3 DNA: TGCGCCAGCAGCTTGGATTTGGGGGCAGAGACCCAGTACTTC; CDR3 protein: CASSLDLGAETQYF
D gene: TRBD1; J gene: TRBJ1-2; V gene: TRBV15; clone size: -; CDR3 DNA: TGTGCCACCAGCAGAGGACGAGACAGGGGAAGTTTGGGCTACACCTTC; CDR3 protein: CATSRGRDRGSLGYTF
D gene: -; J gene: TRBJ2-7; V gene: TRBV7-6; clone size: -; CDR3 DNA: TGTGCCAGCAGCTTTCGGAGACACCCGACCTACGAGCAGTACTTC; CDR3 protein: CASSFRRHPTYEQYF
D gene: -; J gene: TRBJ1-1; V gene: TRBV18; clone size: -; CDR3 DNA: TGTGCCAGCTCCCCCATTGCGAACACTGAAGCTTTCTTT; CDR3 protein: CASSPIANTEAFF
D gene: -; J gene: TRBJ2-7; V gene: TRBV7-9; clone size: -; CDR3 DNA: TGTGCCAGCAGCTTACTCTACGAGCAGTACTTC; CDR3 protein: CASSLLYEQYF
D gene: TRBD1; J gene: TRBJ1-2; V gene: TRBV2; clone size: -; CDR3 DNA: TGTGCCAGCATGAGAGGGGGCTTAAACTATGGCTACACCTTC; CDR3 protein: CASMRGGLNYGYTF
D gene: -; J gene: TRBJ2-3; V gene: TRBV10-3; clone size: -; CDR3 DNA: TGTGCCATCAGTGAGTCACCGGGGGTGGGCACAGATACGCAGTATTTT; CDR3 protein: CAISESPGVGTDTQYF
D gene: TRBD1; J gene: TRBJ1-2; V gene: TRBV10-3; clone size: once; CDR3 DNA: TGTGCCATCAGTGAGTCGGGACAGGGGGACTATGGCTACACCTTC; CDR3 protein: CAISESGQGDYGYTF
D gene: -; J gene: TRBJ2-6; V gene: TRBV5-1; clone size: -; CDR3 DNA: TGCGCCAGCTCGTTCGGGACGGACCCTTCTGGGGCCAACGTCCTGACTTTC; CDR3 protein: CASSFGTDPSGANVLTF
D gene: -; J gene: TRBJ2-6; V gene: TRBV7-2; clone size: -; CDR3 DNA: TGTGCCAGCAGCTTAGTGTACTCTGGGGCCAACGTCCTGACTTTC; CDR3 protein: CASSLVYSGANVLTF
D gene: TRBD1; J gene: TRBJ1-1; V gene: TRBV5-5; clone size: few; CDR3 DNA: TGTGCCAGCAGCTTGAATGGACAGGGAGGCGTAGCTTTCTTT; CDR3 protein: CASSLNGQGGVAFF
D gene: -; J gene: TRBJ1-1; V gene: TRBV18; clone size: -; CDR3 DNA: TGTGCCAGCTCACCGGGACAAAGGGGCACTGAAGCTTTCTTT; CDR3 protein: CASSPGQRGTEAFF
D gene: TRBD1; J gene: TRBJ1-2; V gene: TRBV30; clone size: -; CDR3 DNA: TGTGCCTGTACTCTCAGGGGGCGGTGGTATGGCTACACCTTC; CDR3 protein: CACTLRGRWYGYTF
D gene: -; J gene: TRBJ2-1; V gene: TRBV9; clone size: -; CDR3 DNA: TGTGCCAGCAGCGTTTCGGGATACAATGAGCAGTTCTTC; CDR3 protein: CASSVSGYNEQFF
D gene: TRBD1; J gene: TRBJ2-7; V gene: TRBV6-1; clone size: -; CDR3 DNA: TGTGCCAGCAGGGGACAGTCCTACGAGCAGTACTTC; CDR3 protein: CASRGQSYEQYF
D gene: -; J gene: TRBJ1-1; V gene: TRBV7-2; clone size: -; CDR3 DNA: TGTGCCAGCAGCCGGTCTTACTTAAATGAAGCTTTCTTT; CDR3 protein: CASSRSYLNEAFF
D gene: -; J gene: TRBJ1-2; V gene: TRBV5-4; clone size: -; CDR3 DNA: TGTGCCAGCAGCCCACAGCGAACTGGGGCTAACTATGGCTACACCTTC; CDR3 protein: CASSPQRTGANYGYTF
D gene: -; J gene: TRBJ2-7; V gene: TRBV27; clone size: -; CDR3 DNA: TGTGCCAGTTATAAACTCGGACCGGAGACCTACGAGCAGTACTTC; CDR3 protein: CASYKLGPETYEQYF
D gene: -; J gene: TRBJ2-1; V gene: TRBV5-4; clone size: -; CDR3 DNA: TGTGCCAGCAGCCGGGGGTCCGGCTTCAATCCCACGTTCAATGAGCAGTTCTTC; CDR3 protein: CASSRGSGFNPTFNEQFF
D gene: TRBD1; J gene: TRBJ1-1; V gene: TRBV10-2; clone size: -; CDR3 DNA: TGCGCCAGCAGGCTGACAGGGGACACTGAAGCTTTCTTT; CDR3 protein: CASRLTGDTEAFF